This T cell receptor beta chain was sequenced in a study of T cells in Graves' hyperthyroidism and ophthalmopathy. Study background: Specimen type is peripheral blood, collected at initial diagnosis prior to any treatment.

Authors of the study amplified TCR beta CDR3 regions from RNA transcripts. In the first-round RT-PCR of the TCR CDR3, the HTBI primer set was used. TCRdb redid the calling of the multiplex PCR reads with MiXCR, one entry per CDR3 protein. The sample carries 400,000 to 600,000 distinct CDR3 sequences, roughly 20% recorded once. V was shortened by 1 base and J by 2 bases, with 11 bases between the two germline ends. This CDR3 is 15 amino acids long. Germline V gene sequence: CDR1 SGHAT, CDR2 FQNNGV. Whole-study results and caveats: Ophthalmopathy stood apart from stable hyperthyroidism in a 13 V-J model. Blood shared most expanded thyroid clonotypes above 0.001.

This clonotype showed up many times. Antigen: not known. Each diagnosis drew on symptoms, thyroxine, TRAb, thyroid ultrasound and orbital computed tomography findings. The chain uses TRBV11-2 and TRBJ2-5; D unclear. The sample taken for sequencing was blood. This TCR derives from a man younger than 35 with Graves' hyperthyroidism. The CDR3 coding sequence is TGTGCCAGCAGCTTAGGGCTAGTAGGTCAAGAGACCCAGTACTTC. Protein sequence: CASSLGLVGQETQYF.